One and the same sample provided the 25 T cell receptor beta chains below, sequenced in a study of cytomegalovirus exposure and HLA in healthy donors. In the PCR, 60 Vbeta and 13 Jbeta primers were used. Data came from immunoSEQ multiplex PCR; TCRdb stores just in-frame clones and leaves some out. The sample lists approximately 93,000 clones; under 90% were seen once. Sequenced input: PBMCs. The origin of the receptors is a middle-aged man in good health and CMV-seronegative.

The chain links TRBV13 to TRBJ2-3; 8 bases agree with TRBD2. Germline loops: CDR1 PRHDT, CDR2 FYEKMQ (reference sequence). The CDR3 contains 14 residues. With 5 bases clipped from V and 2 bases from J, the junction kept 3 bases outside the gene matches. CDR3 DNA: TGTGCCAGCAGCCCGGGACTAGTCACAGATACGCAGTATTTT. Its translation: CASSPGLVTDTQYF.

The chain carries TRBV11-2 and TRBJ2-1; 7 bases fit TRBD2. This CDR3 has 15 residues. CDR1 is SGHAT and CDR2 is FQNNGV in the germline V gene. V lost 7 bases to trimming and J lost 9 bases; unmatched junction nucleotides: 15. CDR3 in amino acids: CASTEGIRAGAEQFF. In DNA form, the CDR3 reads TGTGCCAGCACCGAAGGGATTCGGGCGGGAGCTGAGCAGTTCTTC.

This rearrangement joins TRBV28 to TRBJ1-1; possible D gene TRBD1, 6 bases. The CDR3 consists of 15 residues. V lost 2 bases to trimming and J lost 6 bases, with 16 bases between them. Germline values: CDR1 MDHEN, CDR2 SYDVKM. CDR3 residues: CASSLVTGSRAEAFF. The CDR3 nucleotides are TGTGCCAGCAGTTTAGTAACAGGGAGTAGGGCTGAAGCTTTCTTT.

The chain employs TRBV2 and TRBJ2-1, with D perhaps matching TRBD2 (5 bases). Germline CDR1 reads SNHLY; CDR2 reads FYNNEI. The ends were cut back, 7 bases at V and 5 bases at J, with 12 bases in the middle. This CDR3 has 13 residues. The CDR3 bases are TGTGCCAGCAATAGGTTCGGGAACAATGAGCAGTTCTTC. Protein sequence: CASNRFGNNEQFF.

This clone was counted a few times. The rearrangement uses TRBV11-2 and TRBJ2-3; a weak D match, TRBD1 (6 bases). In germline, CDR1 is SGHAT, CDR2 FQNNGV. V lost 1 base, J lost 1 base, and 9 bases lay in between. The CDR3 covers 15 residues. The CDR3: CASSLGGHRTDTQYF. The DNA for the CDR3 is TGTGCCAGCAGCTTAGGGGGGCACCGCACAGATACGCAGTATTTT.

This clone was seen once. J is TRBJ2-6 and V is TRBV7-6, with TRBD1 identical over 8 bases. Trimming cost V 5 bases and J 3 bases; bases outside gene matches: 9. The CDR3 is 17 residues long. Germline-derived CDR1 and CDR2 are SGHVS and FNYEAQ. In nucleotides, the CDR3 is TGTGCCAGCAGCCCGGGACAGGTGGCGTTTGGGGCCAACGTCCTGACTTTC. Translated: CASSPGQVAFGANVLTF.

The chain employs TRBV29-1 and TRBJ2-1, with 11 bases that match TRBD2. CDR1 and CDR2 from the germline V gene are SQVTM and ANQGSEA. The CDR3 runs to 14 residues. The V segment lost 7 bases and the J segment 5 bases; nucleotides outside the gene matches: 7. The CDR3 sequence is CSAQGLADNNEQFF. The CDR3 DNA is TGCAGCGCCCAGGGACTAGCGGATAACAATGAGCAGTTCTTC.

The chain carries TRBV19 and TRBJ2-7; maybe TRBD1 (6 bases). Germline assignment: CDR1 LNHDA and CDR2 SQIVND (reference sequence). The germline V and J ends were trimmed by 4 bases and 4 bases, with 8 bases remaining between them. The CDR3 runs 12 residues. The CDR3 loop reads CASSKQGYEQYF. In DNA form, the CDR3 reads TGTGCCAGTAGTAAACAGGGTTACGAGCAGTACTTC. The whole variable domain, filled in from reference TRBV19 and TRBJ2-7, reads DGGITQSPKYLFRKEGQNVTLSCEQNLNHDAMYWYRQDPGQGLRLIYYSQIVNDFQKGDIAEGYSVSREKKESFPLTVTSAQKNPTAFYLCASSKQGYEQYFGPGTRLTVT.

The chain carries TRBV9 and TRBJ2-1, with D unclear. The CDR3 loop spans 13 amino acids. V dropped 1 base and J dropped 7 bases, with 9 bases sitting between them. Per germline, CDR1 SGDLS and CDR2 YYNGEE. The DNA of the CDR3 is TGTGCCAGCAGCGTATCATCCCGGAATGAGCAGTTCTTC. Its translation is CASSVSSRNEQFF.

Comment on this clone: This specimen includes other DNA sequences encoding the same CDR3. The chain couples TRBV9 to TRBJ2-5; 8 bases fit TRBD1. The CDR3 runs to 18 residues. The germline gives CDR1 SGDLS, CDR2 YYNGEE. V lost 1 base and J lost 5; bases outside the gene matches: 16. The CDR3 here is CASSVNGQGASSGETQYF. The CDR3 DNA sequence: TGTGCCAGCAGCGTAAACGGGCAGGGGGCGTCGTCTGGGGAGACCCAGTACTTC.

The chain has TRBV11-2 and TRBJ1-1; D gene ambiguous. Germline V gene data show CDR1 as SGHAT and CDR2 as FQNNGV. The CDR3 has 18 amino acids. Between the trimmed V and J ends, which lost 1 base and 0 bases, there was a span of 18 bases. The CDR3 protein is CASSLAFRGYDMNTEAFF. The DNA for the CDR3 is TGTGCCAGCAGCTTAGCCTTTCGAGGCTACGATATGAACACTGAAGCTTTCTTT.

The V call is TRBV7-2, the J call TRBJ2-7; 12 bases are shared with TRBD2. Germline assignment: CDR1 SGHTA and CDR2 FQGNSA. The junction had 6 bases not matched to a gene; V was cut back by 4 bases and J by 5 bases. The CDR3 runs 15 residues. The CDR3 DNA reads TGTGCCAGCAGCTACCGACTAGCGGGAGCCAACGAGCAGTACTTC. Translation gives CASSYRLAGANEQYF.

This clone was seen a few times. This rearrangement joins TRBV5-1 to TRBJ2-2; the D is unclear. This CDR3 region has 12 residues. The V gene's germline CDR1 is SGHRS and CDR2 YFSETQ. The V gene lost 4 bases and the J gene lost 4 bases, with 5 bases spanning the gap. CDR3 region: CASSRVTGELFF. DNA for the CDR3: TGCGCCAGCAGCCGAGTCACCGGGGAGCTGTTTTTT.

This chain connects TRBV28 to TRBJ2-5, with 10 bases fitting TRBD1. CDR3 length: 17 residues. With V trimmed by 5 bases and J by 5 bases, 14 bases remained unmatched. Germline V gene data show CDR1 as MDHEN and CDR2 as SYDVKM. The CDR3 DNA follows: TGTGCCAGCAGTCCTCAATTCGGGACAGGGGTACGGGAGACCCAGTACTTC. Protein sequence: CASSPQFGTGVRETQYF.

The chain employs TRBV7-8 and TRBJ1-5; TRBD1 aligns across 7 bases. With 4 bases clipped from V and 7 bases from J, the junction kept 4 bases outside the gene matches. The germline V gene encodes CDR1 SGHVS and CDR2 FQNEAQ. The CDR3 covers 13 residues. CDR3 sequence reads: CASSWDREQPQHF. Written as DNA, the CDR3 is TGTGCCAGCAGCTGGGACAGAGAGCAGCCCCAGCATTTT.

This clone was seen a few times. The chain employs TRBV5-1 and TRBJ2-3; tentative D call: TRBD2 (7 bases). Germline-derived CDR1 and CDR2 are SGHRS and YFSETQ. V dropped 4 bases and J dropped 9 bases, with 24 bases sitting between them. The CDR3 has 16 residues. The CDR3 reads CASSPQGGGVGGTQYF. The CDR3, as DNA: TGCGCCAGCAGCCCCCAGGGAGGGGGAGTAGGTGGAACGCAGTATTTT.

The V gene is TRBV6-6, the J gene TRBJ1-3; 8 nucleotides agree with TRBD1. V lost 2 bases, J lost 0 bases, and 0 bases stayed unmatched. CDR3 length equals 15 residues. Germline-derived CDR1 and CDR2 are MNHNY and SVGAGI (reference sequence). CDR3 sequence (DNA): TGTGCCAGCAGTTACACAGGGGGCTCTGGAAACACCATATATTTT. Translating it yields CASSYTGGSGNTIYF.

J is TRBJ2-3 and V is TRBV4-1, with 11 bases that match TRBD2. Unmatched junction bases numbered 13, after V lost 3 bases and J lost 11 bases. This CDR3 contains 16 residues. The germline CDR1 and CDR2 sequences are MGHRA and YSYEKL. CDR3 nucleotide sequence: TGCGCCAGCAGCCAGGGACTAGCGGCGACCGGGACTGTGCAGTATTTT. Translation gives CASSQGLAATGTVQYF.

Written as DNA, the CDR3 is TGCGCCAGCAGCCGGACTAGCGGATTAAACACCGGGGAGCTGTTTTTT. Its translation is CASSRTSGLNTGELFF. The rearrangement joins TRBV5-1 to TRBJ2-2; 10 nucleotides agree with TRBD2. J was trimmed by 2 bases and V by 4 bases; bases with no gene match: 5. The CDR3 consists of 16 residues. Per the germline V gene, CDR1 is SGHRS and CDR2 is YFSETQ.

In its sample, this clone was seen once. The CDR3 DNA reads TGTGCCAGCTCACCCCTAGCGGGAGAGGAGACCCAGTACTTC. Translating it yields CASSPLAGEETQYF. The V call is TRBV18, the J call TRBJ2-5; TRBD2 agrees at 10 bases. Looked up from germline, CDR1 is KGHSH and CDR2 is LQKENI. J gave up 5 bases and V 3 bases, and 3 bases lay outside the gene matches. CDR3 length: 14 residues.

The chain employs TRBV4-2 and TRBJ2-1, with D unresolved. V dropped 0 bases and J dropped 7 bases, with 10 bases sitting between them. The CDR3 runs to 14 residues. CDR1 is LGHNA, CDR2 YNFKEQ, per germline. The CDR3: CASSQDGQWNEQFF. The CDR3 nucleotides are TGTGCCAGCAGCCAAGATGGGCAGTGGAATGAGCAGTTCTTC.

The chain is built from TRBV6-5 and TRBJ2-3; maybe TRBD1 (6 bases). Germline V gives CDR1 MNHEY, CDR2 SVGAGI. This CDR3 has 11 amino acids. The V and J ends lost 5 bases and 8 bases respectively, with 8 bases between them. The CDR3 coding sequence is TGTGCCAGCAGTGACAGGTTTACGCAGTATTTT. It codes for CASSDRFTQYF.

The gene calls are TRBV9 and TRBJ2-3; TRBD1 matches at 10 bases. The length of the CDR3 is 17 residues. The J segment lost 3 bases and the V segment lost 0 bases, leaving 7 bases of the junction unmatched. The V gene's germline CDR1 is SGDLS and CDR2 YYNGEE. As DNA, the CDR3 is TGTGCCAGCAGCGTAGCTGTCGGGACAGGGGAAACAGATACGCAGTATTTT. Protein: CASSVAVGTGETDTQYF.

The chain combines TRBV28 with TRBJ1-1, with D tentatively TRBD1 (5 bases). Germline CDR1 and CDR2: MDHEN and SYDVKM. The V and J ends lost 2 bases and 4 bases respectively, with 11 bases between them. This CDR3 region has 14 residues. The CDR3 sequence: CASSLRQGSTEAFF. CDR3 DNA sequence: TGTGCCAGCAGTTTAAGGCAGGGAAGCACTGAAGCTTTCTTT.

The rearrangement uses TRBV6-5 and TRBJ2-3; D may be TRBD1 (5 bases). Trimming cost V 0 bases and J 1 base, with 8 bases left between them. The CDR3 length is 15 residues. Germline V gene data show CDR1 as MNHEY and CDR2 as SVGAGI. CDR3 DNA: TGTGCCAGCAGTTACTCAGACAGCGGCACAGATACGCAGTATTTT. It codes for CASSYSDSGTDTQYF.